This T cell receptor (beta chain) was recorded in a study of blood T cell repertoires in COVID-19. Study details: The analysed material was cDNA or gDNA that came from T cells, B-cell-depleted T cells, or PBMCs.

In germline, CDR1 is SQVTM, CDR2 ANQGSEA. V was pared by 7 bases and J by 0 bases, with 6 bases between. The CDR3 runs 12 residues. Libraries were prepared by immunoSEQ multiplex PCR; TCRdb keeps only in-frame clonotypes and omits some of them. The table lists about 100,000 clones, around 91% of them singletons. This sequence was found in a man aged 18 to 35 with COVID-19, enrolled during active disease. Specimen: peripheral blood. The chain carries TRBV29-1 and TRBJ1-4; D is uncertain. The CDR3 DNA follows: TGCAGCGGAGGATCAACTAATGAAAAACTGTTTTTT. It is translated as CSGGSTNEKLFF.